This T cell receptor (beta chain) was identified during a study of cytomegalovirus exposure and HLA in healthy donors. The CDR3 is 14 residues long. Germline values: CDR1 SNHLY, CDR2 FYNNEI. The V end lost 9 bases, the J end lost 2 bases, and 17 bases lay between the germline ends. PCR involved 60 Vbeta and 13 Jbeta primers. Only in-frame clones appear in the TCRdb table, and some are missing; sequencing was by immunoSEQ multiplex PCR. This table holds under 150,000 clones, 75% to 85% found once. The sample taken for sequencing was PBMCs. V is TRBV2 and J is TRBJ2-7; D is ambiguous. This receptor was taken from a man between 50 and 59 years old in good health and CMV-seronegative. CDR3 nucleotide sequence: TGTGCCAGTCAACCTATCGAGAGCCCCTACGAGCAGTACTTC. Protein sequence: CASQPIESPYEQYF.